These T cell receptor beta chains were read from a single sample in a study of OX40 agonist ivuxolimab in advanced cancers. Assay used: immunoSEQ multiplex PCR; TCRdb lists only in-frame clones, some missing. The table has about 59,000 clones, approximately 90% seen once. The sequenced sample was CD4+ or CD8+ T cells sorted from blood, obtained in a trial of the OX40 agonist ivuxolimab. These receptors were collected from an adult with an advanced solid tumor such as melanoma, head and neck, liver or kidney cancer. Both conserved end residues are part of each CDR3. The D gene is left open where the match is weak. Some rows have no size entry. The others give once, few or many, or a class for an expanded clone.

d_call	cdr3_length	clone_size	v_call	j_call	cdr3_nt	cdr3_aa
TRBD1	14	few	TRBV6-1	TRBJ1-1	TGTGCCAGCGGAGACAGGGGAGGCGGCACTGAAGCTTTCTTT	CASGDRGGGTEAFF
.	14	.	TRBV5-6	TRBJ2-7	TGTGCCAGCAGCTTCACCAGTCACTTCTTCGAGCAGTACTTC	CASSFTSHFFEQYF
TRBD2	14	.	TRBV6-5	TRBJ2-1	TGTGCCAGCAGTTACGGAGCGGGATTGAATGAGCAGTTCTTC	CASSYGAGLNEQFF
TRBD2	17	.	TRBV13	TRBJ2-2	TGTGCCAGCAGCTTTGTTAGCGGGAGGACGAGAACCGGGGAGCTGTTTTTT	CASSFVSGRTRTGELFF
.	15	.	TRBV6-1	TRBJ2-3	TGTGCCAGCAGTGAAGCTTGGGGGGCCACAGATACGCAGTATTTT	CASSEAWGATDTQYF
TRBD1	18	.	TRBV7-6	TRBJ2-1	TGTGCCAGCAGCTTAGCGGGGACAGGGGTTAGATTCTACAATGAGCAGTTCTTC	CASSLAGTGVRFYNEQFF
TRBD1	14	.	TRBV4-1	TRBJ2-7	TGCGCCAGCAGCCACGGGGACAGCTCCTACGAGCAGTACTTC	CASSHGDSSYEQYF
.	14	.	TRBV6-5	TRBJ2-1	TGTGCCAGCAGAACCCGAGGACGGAACAATGAGCAGTTCTTC	CASRTRGRNNEQFF
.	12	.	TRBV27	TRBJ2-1	TGTGCCAGCGTGTCGGGCACGAATGAGCAGTTCTTC	CASVSGTNEQFF
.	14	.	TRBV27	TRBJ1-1	TGTGCCAGCAGTATCTCCCGGGGGGGGACTGAAGCTTTCTTT	CASSISRGGTEAFF
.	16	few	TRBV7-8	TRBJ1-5	TGTGCCAGCAGCTTAAATTCAAAGGGGAGAAATCAGCCCCAGCATTTT	CASSLNSKGRNQPQHF
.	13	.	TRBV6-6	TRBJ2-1	TGTGCCAGCAGCGCCCGGGCTGGGGATGAGCAGTTCTTC	CASSARAGDEQFF
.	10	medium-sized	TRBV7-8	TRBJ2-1	TGTGCCAGCAGCCGAGGAGAGCAGTTCTTC	CASSRGEQFF
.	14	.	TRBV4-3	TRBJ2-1	TGCGCCAGCAGCCAAGTAGGGCCCGACAATGAGCAGTTCTTC	CASSQVGPDNEQFF
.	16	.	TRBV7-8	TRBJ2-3	TGTGCCAGCAGGGCCGCCCCAACGAGGCAGATTGATACGCAGTATTTT	CASRAAPTRQIDTQYF
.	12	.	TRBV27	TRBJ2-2	TGTGCCAGCAGTTCTGGCACCGGGGAGCTGTTTTTT	CASSSGTGELFF
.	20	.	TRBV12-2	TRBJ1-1	TGTGCAAGTCGCTTATTAAGGGGCCTCACGACCAGGGGCTTGAACACTGAAGCTTTCTTT	CASRLLRGLTTRGLNTEAFF
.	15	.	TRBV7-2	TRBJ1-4	TGTGCCAGCAGCTTTAGGGCAGGACTTAATGAAAAACTGTTTTTT	CASSFRAGLNEKLFF
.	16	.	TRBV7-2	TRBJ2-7	TGTGCCAGCAGCTTAGCCTGGACTGGCGGAACCTACGAGCAGTACTTC	CASSLAWTGGTYEQYF
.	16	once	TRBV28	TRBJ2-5	TGTGCCAGCAGTTTAGACCGATCGGGGGCGCGGGTGACCCAGTACTTC	CASSLDRSGARVTQYF
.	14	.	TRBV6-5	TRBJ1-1	TGTGCCAGCAGTTACTCGGCTGTGAACACTGAAGCTTTCTTT	CASSYSAVNTEAFF
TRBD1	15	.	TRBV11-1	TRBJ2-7	TGTGCCAGCAGCTTAGAACAGGGGGCGGTTTACGAGCAGTACTTC	CASSLEQGAVYEQYF
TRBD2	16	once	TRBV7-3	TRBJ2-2	TGTGCCAGCAGCTTAGGGGCGGGAGGGCCCCCCGGGGAGCTGTTTTTT	CASSLGAGGPPGELFF
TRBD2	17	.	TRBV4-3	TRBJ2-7	TGCGCCAGCAGCCAAGGCCCTAGCGGCGGGGCTAACTACGAGCAGTACTTC	CASSQGPSGGANYEQYF
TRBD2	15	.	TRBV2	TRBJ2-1	TGTGCCAGCAGCGCACTAGCGGGAGTTGACAATGAGCAGTTCTTC	CASSALAGVDNEQFF
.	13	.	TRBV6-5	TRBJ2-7	TGTGCCAGCAGCGAACGGCAATCCTACGAGCAGTACTTC	CASSERQSYEQYF
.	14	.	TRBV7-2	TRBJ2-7	TGTGCCAGCAGCCCCACTCTAGAGCGCTACGAGCAGTACTTC	CASSPTLERYEQYF
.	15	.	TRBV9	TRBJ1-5	TGTGCCAGCAGCGTAGGGGCAGGGGCCAATCAGCCCCAGCATTTT	CASSVGAGANQPQHF
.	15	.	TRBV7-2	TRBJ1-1	TGTGCCAGCAGCCTATGGGCCGGGGGGAACACTGAAGCTTTCTTT	CASSLWAGGNTEAFF
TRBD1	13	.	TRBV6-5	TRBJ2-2	TGTGCCAGCCGGGACAGCAGCACCGGGGAGCTGTTTTTT	CASRDSSTGELFF
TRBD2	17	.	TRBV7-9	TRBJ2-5	TGTGCCAGCAGCTCATCGGTCGCGGGAGCTGGGGGTGAGACCCAGTACTTC	CASSSSVAGAGGETQYF
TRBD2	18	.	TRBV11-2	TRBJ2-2	TGTGCCAGCAGCACGGGACTAGCGGGCGCCCCGAGCACCGGGGAGCTGTTTTTT	CASSTGLAGAPSTGELFF
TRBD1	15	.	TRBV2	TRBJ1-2	TGTGCCAGCAGTTTCGGACAGGGATTGTATTCCGGCTACACCTTC	CASSFGQGLYSGYTF
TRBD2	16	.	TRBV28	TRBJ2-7	TGTGCCAGCAGTGCCGAGACTAGCGGGAGTTTATACGAGCAGTACTTC	CASSAETSGSLYEQYF
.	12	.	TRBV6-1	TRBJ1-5	TGTGCCAGCAGTTGGGCCGTTGAGCCCCAGCATTTT	CASSWAVEPQHF
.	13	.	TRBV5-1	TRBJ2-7	TGTGCCAGCAGCCCGGGACTTAGCTACGAGCAGTACTTC	CASSPGLSYEQYF
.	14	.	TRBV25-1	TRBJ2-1	TGTGCCAGCAACGGTGGGCGGAACTACAATGAGCAGTTCTTC	CASNGGRNYNEQFF
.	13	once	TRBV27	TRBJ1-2	TGTGCCAGCAGCTTTGGACGGGCCTATGGCTACACCTTC	CASSFGRAYGYTF
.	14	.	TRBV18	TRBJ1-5	TGTGCCAGCTCACCACCGGGCAGTTTTGAGCCCCAGCATTTT	CASSPPGSFEPQHF
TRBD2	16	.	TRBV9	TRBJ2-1	TGTGCCAGCAGCGTAGTTGGCGGGAGGATCGACAATGAGCAGTTCTTC	CASSVVGGRIDNEQFF
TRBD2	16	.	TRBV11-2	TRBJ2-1	TGTGCCAGCAGCGCCCCGACGGGGGGAGGCACTCAAGAGCAGTTCTTC	CASSAPTGGGTQEQFF
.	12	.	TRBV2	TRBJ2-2	TGTGCCAGCAGTGCGGACTCCAGGGAGCTGTTTTTT	CASSADSRELFF
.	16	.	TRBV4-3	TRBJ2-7	TGCGCCAGCAGCCAAGATAGGGCAGGGAGCTCCTACGAGCAGTACTTC	CASSQDRAGSSYEQYF
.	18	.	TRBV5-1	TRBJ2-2	TGCGCCAGCGGATACTCGCTGGGGGTCCTCGCGAACACCGGGGAGCTGTTTTTT	CASGYSLGVLANTGELFF
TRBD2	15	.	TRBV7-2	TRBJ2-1	TGTGCCAGCAGTTTCTTCGCCGGGACTAGTTATGAGCAGTTCTTC	CASSFFAGTSYEQFF
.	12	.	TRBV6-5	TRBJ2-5	TGTGCCAGCGGGGCAGGGTTTGAGACCCAGTACTTC	CASGAGFETQYF
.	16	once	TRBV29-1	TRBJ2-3	TGCAGCGTTGTAGCCCCCCGAGGGGTGAGGGCAGATACGCAGTATTTT	CSVVAPRGVRADTQYF